This T cell receptor beta chain was sequenced in a study of T cells in Graves' hyperthyroidism and ophthalmopathy. General study findings and limits: Most thyroid clonotypes expanded above 0.001 were also detected in blood.

Amplification targeted TCR beta CDR3 regions from RNA transcripts. In the first-round RT-PCR of the TCR CDR3, the HTBI primer set was used. Each CDR3 protein gets one entry after TCRdb re-called the multiplex PCR reads with MiXCR. The sample lists roughly 500,000 distinct CDR3 sequences; under 60% were seen once. This clonotype has ten or more counts. Its specificity is not known. With 5 bases clipped from V and 5 bases from J, the junction kept 9 bases outside the gene matches. Germline CDR1 SGHVS, CDR2 FQNEAQ. CDR3 length: 15 amino acids. The sequence came from an adult woman with Graves' disease, either hyperthyroidism or ophthalmopathy (not recorded which). The sample comprised peripheral blood or thyroid tissue (not recorded which). The V call is TRBV7-8, the J call TRBJ2-5; the match to TRBD1 covers 9 bases. The CDR3 DNA sequence: TGTGCCAGCAGCGTCCGGGACAGGGTTTGGGAGACCCAGTACTTC. The encoded protein is CASSVRDRVWETQYF. The full variable domain, in which reference TRBV7-8 and TRBJ2-5 provide the parts outside the CDR3, is GAGVSQSPRYKVAKRGQDVALRCDPISGHVSLFWYQQALGQGPEFLTYFQNEAQLDKSGLPSDRFFAERPEGSVSTLKIQRTQQEDSAVYLCASSVRDRVWETQYFGPGTRLLVL.